The 16 T cell receptor beta chains below come from one sample, sequenced in a study of cytomegalovirus exposure and HLA in healthy donors. PCR amplification relied on 60 Vbeta primers (plus 13 Jbeta primers). Clones were sequenced by immunoSEQ multiplex PCR, and TCRdb holds only the in-frame ones, with some missing. The sample lists 100,000 to 150,000 clones; approximately 69% were seen once. The sequenced material came from PBMCs. The receptors were gathered from a man aged 35 to 55 in good health and CMV-seropositive.

This clone was counted only a few times. The V call is TRBV11-2, the J call TRBJ1-2, with 9 bases lining up with TRBD1. CDR1 and CDR2 (germline): SGHAT, FQNNGV. The CDR3 contains 14 residues. Trimming at V came to 1 base and at J to 8 bases, leaving 5 bases not matched to a gene. CDR3 bases: TGTGCCAGCAGCTTAGCACAGGGGGCGCAGGGCTACACCTTC. This translates into CASSLAQGAQGYTF.

The rearrangement uses TRBV6-4 and TRBJ2-2; 9 nucleotides match TRBD2. The CDR3 contains 15 residues. Germline CDR1 is MRHNA and CDR2 is SNTAGT. V was clipped by 5 bases and J by 6 bases; unmatched bases: 7. The DNA for the CDR3 is TGTGCCAGCAGTCCTTCGGGACTAGCCCCCGGGGAGCTGTTTTTT. It yields the protein CASSPSGLAPGELFF.

Only a few counts were recorded for this clone. The chain combines TRBV2 with TRBJ1-2, with D possibly TRBD1 on 5 matching bases. V dropped 8 bases and J dropped 4 bases, with 14 bases sitting between them. Per germline, CDR1 SNHLY and CDR2 FYNNEI. The CDR3 consists of 13 residues. CDR3 region: CASVQGPAYGYTF. The CDR3, as DNA: TGTGCCAGCGTTCAGGGTCCTGCCTATGGCTACACCTTC.

The chain has TRBV6-6 and TRBJ1-6, with TRBD1 matching over 9 bases. The ends lost 6 bases at V and 0 bases at J; junction bases unmatched: 3. The CDR3 is 16 amino acids. Germline V gene data show CDR1 as MNHNY and CDR2 as SVGAGI (reference sequence). The CDR3 DNA reads as TGTGCCAGCAGGGCGACAGGGGGCTCCTATAATTCACCCCTCCACTTT. Translating gives CASRATGGSYNSPLHF.

The chain uses TRBV7-2 and TRBJ2-7; the match to TRBD2 covers 7 bases. After removal of 3 bases from V and 2 bases from J, the junction contained 1 base not matched to a gene. CDR1 is SGHTA and CDR2 is FQGNSA in the germline V gene. The CDR3 extends over 13 amino acids. CDR3 protein: CASSLAGAYEQYF. In DNA form, the CDR3 reads TGTGCCAGCAGCTTGGCGGGAGCCTACGAGCAGTACTTC.

The chain uses TRBV11-1 and TRBJ2-5; 7 nucleotides align to TRBD1. The CDR3 sequence is 15 residues long. With 5 bases clipped from V and 4 bases from J, the junction kept 10 bases outside the gene matches. Germline assignment: CDR1 SGHAT and CDR2 FQDESV (reference sequence). CDR3 DNA sequence: TGTGCCAGCAGCCAATATACAGGGGCCGGAGAGACCCAGTACTTC. Protein sequence: CASSQYTGAGETQYF.

The chain employs TRBV7-3 and TRBJ2-2, with D uncertain. This CDR3 contains 13 residues. The germline CDR1 and CDR2 sequences are SGHTA and FQGTGA. V dropped 3 bases and J dropped 7 bases, with 9 bases sitting between them. CDR3 protein: CASSFDTDGELFF. CDR3 coding DNA: TGTGCCAGCAGCTTTGACACGGACGGGGAGCTGTTTTTT.

This chain joins TRBV29-1 and TRBJ1-3; the D gene is possibly TRBD1 (5 bases). This CDR3 has 13 residues. Germline assignment: CDR1 SQVTM and CDR2 ANQGSEA. V was pared by 8 bases and J by 3 bases, with 14 bases between. CDR3 loop: CSFGDSGGNTIYF. The CDR3 DNA is TGCAGCTTCGGGGACTCAGGTGGAAACACCATATATTTT.

This chain joins TRBV18 and TRBJ2-3; TRBD1 agrees at 8 bases. This CDR3 is built from 15 residues. J lost 0 bases, V lost 5 bases, and 4 bases had no gene match. CDR1 is KGHSH, CDR2 LQKENI, per germline. CDR3 amino acids: CASSSRQGSTDTQYF. CDR3 in DNA: TGTGCCAGCTCATCGCGACAGGGGAGCACAGATACGCAGTATTTT.

The rearrangement joins TRBV19 to TRBJ1-4, with D unclear. V dropped 8 bases and J dropped 3 bases, with 10 bases sitting between them. This CDR3 is 13 amino acids long. Germline assignment: CDR1 LNHDA and CDR2 SQIVND (reference sequence). The DNA for the CDR3 is TGTGCCAGTGGTTGGCTGGCTAATGAAAAACTGTTTTTT. Translation gives CASGWLANEKLFF.

The rearrangement links TRBV5-1 to TRBJ2-7, with D possibly TRBD2 on 6 matching bases. CDR3 length equals 17 residues. With 0 bases removed from V and 4 bases from J, the gap between germline ends came to 20 bases. In germline, CDR1 is SGHRS, CDR2 YFSETQ. CDR3 amino acids: CASSLAMSGLAWYEQYF. In nucleotides, the CDR3 is TGCGCCAGCAGCTTGGCCATGAGCGGTCTAGCGTGGTACGAGCAGTACTTC.

The rearrangement links TRBV5-4 to TRBJ2-7, with 10 positions matching TRBD2. Losses at the gene ends were 3 bases for V and 11 bases for J; bases not matched to a gene: 14. From germline, CDR1 is SGHNT and CDR2 YYREEE (reference sequence). This CDR3 has 15 amino acids. CDR3 loop: CASSSLLAGPLVEYF. In nucleotides, the CDR3 is TGTGCCAGCAGCTCCTTACTAGCGGGGCCCCTCGTAGAGTACTTC.

In its sample, this clone was seen a few times. V usage is TRBV21-1 and J usage is TRBJ2-7; the table assigns TRBD2, which was not confirmed against the DNA. TRBV21-1 is assigned pseudogene status. This CDR3 spans 16 amino acids. CDR3: CASSKGLAGGPHEQYF. The CDR3 nucleotides read TGTGCCAGCAGCAAAGGACTAGCGGGAGGCCCCCACGAGCAGTACTTC.

The chain employs TRBV6-1 and TRBJ1-4; TRBD1 might be the D (6 bases). V was pared by 6 bases and J by 8 bases, with 19 bases between. CDR1 is MNHNS and CDR2 is SASEGT in the germline V gene. The CDR3 has 15 residues. The CDR3 DNA reads as TGTGCCAGCAGCGTACTTACGGGGGGGCTGGAAAAACTGTTTTTT. Protein: CASSVLTGGLEKLFF.

The chain uses TRBV28 and TRBJ1-3; no clear D gene. Germline values: CDR1 MDHEN, CDR2 SYDVKM. CDR3 length: 12 residues. V shed 2 bases and J shed 7 bases, with 6 bases lying between them. The CDR3, as DNA: TGTGCCAGCAGTTTAGTCGGGAACACCATATATTTT. Encoded protein: CASSLVGNTIYF.

CDR3 DNA: TGTGCCAGCAGTTTAACTTCCCGTCGCCTTGAGCAGTTCTTC. This gives the protein CASSLTSRRLEQFF. V is TRBV27 and J is TRBJ2-1; D is uncertain. The V end was cut by 2 bases, the J end by 9 bases, with 14 bases between. The CDR3 spans 14 residues. Germline-derived CDR1 and CDR2 are MNHEY and SMNVEV (reference sequence).